This passage covers 17 T cell receptor beta chains from one sample sequenced in a study of blood T cell repertoires in COVID-19. Only in-frame clones appear in the TCRdb table, and some are missing; sequencing was by immunoSEQ multiplex PCR. The table includes approximately 250,000 clones, over 75% detected once. Sequencing was carried out using PBMCs or T cells enriched from blood (not recorded which). These receptors were collected from a woman in her 40s who had been exposed to COVID-19.

V gene TRBV20-1 combines with J gene TRBJ1-4; D not resolved. The CDR3 spans 11 residues. The ends were cut back, 6 bases at V and 8 bases at J, with 10 bases in the middle. The germline CDR1 and CDR2 sequences are DFQATT and SNEGSKA (reference sequence). Written as DNA, the CDR3 is TGCAGTGCAGGACTTGGGGAAAAACTGTTTTTT. Encoded protein: CSAGLGEKLFF.

This chain links TRBV5-8 with TRBJ2-7; D not resolved. The CDR3 totals 13 residues. V lost 4 bases and J 5 bases, leaving 13 bases between the germline ends. CDR1 is SGHTS and CDR2 is YDEGEE in the germline V gene. The CDR3 region is CASSLLRGNEQYV. The CDR3 region has the DNA TGTGCCAGCAGCCTTCTCCGTGGCAACGAGCAGTACGTC.

The rearrangement uses TRBV6-5 and TRBJ2-4; a possible D gene is TRBD1 (5 bases). Trimming pared 7 bases from V and 1 base from J, leaving 8 bases between. The CDR3 totals 13 residues. Germline V gene lookup returns CDR1 MNHEY and CDR2 SVGAGI. The CDR3 sequence: CASKAGAKNIQYF. As DNA, the CDR3 is TGTGCCAGCAAAGCAGGGGCCAAAAACATTCAGTACTTC.

This clone has only a few counts. The same CDR3 arises from other DNA sequences in this sample as well. V usage is TRBV7-8 and J usage is TRBJ2-7, with D hard to call. Trimming cost V 5 bases and J 3 bases, with 5 bases left between them. The CDR3 is made up of 11 amino acids. The germline V gene has CDR1 SGHVS and CDR2 FQNEAQ. The CDR3 sequence: CASSPGYEQYF. CDR3 bases: TGTGCCAGCAGCCCCGGCTACGAGCAGTACTTC. Full variable domain (outside the CDR3, taken from reference TRBV7-8 and TRBJ2-7): GAGVSQSPRYKVAKRGQDVALRCDPISGHVSLFWYQQALGQGPEFLTYFQNEAQLDKSGLPSDRFFAERPEGSVSTLKIQRTQQEDSAVYLCASSPGYEQYFGPGTRLTVT.

This rearrangement joins TRBV3-1 (or the pseudogene TRBV3-2) to TRBJ2-3, with 10 bases identical to TRBD2. The trim removed 0 bases at V and 3 bases at J, leaving 21 bases unmatched. CDR1 is LGHDT, CDR2 YNNKEL, per germline (reference sequence). The CDR3 sequence is 22 residues long. CDR3 DNA: TGTGCCAGCAGCCAAGATCTTAGGCTAGCGGGGGCCAACACTAAGCATACAGATACGCAGTATTTT. It encodes CASSQDLRLAGANTKHTDTQYF.

The rearrangement uses TRBV5-5 and TRBJ2-2; TRBD1 matches 7 bases. Unmatched junction bases numbered 3, after V lost 2 bases and J lost 2 bases. Germline V gene data show CDR1 as SGHKS and CDR2 as YYEKEE (reference sequence). The CDR3 has 15 residues. CDR3 sequence: CASSLGTANTGELFF. The CDR3 region has the DNA TGTGCCAGCAGCTTAGGGACAGCAAACACCGGGGAGCTGTTTTTT.

The chain carries TRBV24-1 and TRBJ2-5; 9 nucleotides match TRBD1. V lost 6 bases and J lost 3; bases outside the gene matches: 1. Germline V lookup: CDR1 KGHDR, CDR2 SFDVKD. The CDR3 loop spans 13 amino acids. The CDR3 DNA is TGTGCCACCAGTCGGACAGGGGAAGAGACCCAGTACTTC. It is translated as CATSRTGEETQYF.

This clone came up a few times. V and J are TRBV7-2 and TRBJ1-6, with 7 bases fitting TRBD1. The CDR3 consists of 17 residues. Germline CDR1 is SGHTA and CDR2 is FQGNSA. After removal of 1 base from V and 5 bases from J, the junction contained 8 bases not matched to a gene. The CDR3 DNA reads as TGTGCCAGCAGCTTAGTTTGGTCAGGGGGAGATAATTCACCCCTCCACTTT. Its translation: CASSLVWSGGDNSPLHF.

V gene TRBV3-1 (or the pseudogene TRBV3-2) combines with J gene TRBJ1-2; D may be TRBD1 (6 bases). CDR1 LGHDT and CDR2 YNNKEL come from the germline V gene (reference sequence). The CDR3 covers 14 residues. V was clipped by 3 bases and J by 6 bases, with 14 bases between them. The DNA for the CDR3 is TGTGCCAGCAGCCAGAACAGGGCCCTCGATGGCTACACCTTC. Translation: CASSQNRALDGYTF.

This clone turned up a few times. The CDR3: CASSPQAGQGWTEAFF. In DNA, the CDR3 is TGTGCCAGCAGCCCGCAGGCTGGACAGGGTTGGACTGAAGCTTTCTTT. This chain connects TRBV7-2 to TRBJ1-1; TRBD1 matches at 8 bases. CDR3 size: 16 residues. The V and J ends lost 5 bases and 5 bases, in that order; junction bases with no gene match: 13. Germline V lookup: CDR1 SGHTA, CDR2 FQGNSA.

The chain employs TRBV6-2 or TRBV6-3 and TRBJ1-5; 9 nucleotides line up with TRBD1. Germline V gene lookup returns CDR1 MNHEY and CDR2 SVGEGT. The CDR3 spans 17 residues. J was trimmed by 3 bases and V by 2 bases; bases with no gene match: 8. The CDR3 loop is CASSYTGQGHPNQPQHF. The CDR3 DNA is TGTGCCAGCAGTTACACGGGACAGGGACACCCCAATCAGCCCCAGCATTTT.

The rearrangement joins TRBV4-1 to TRBJ1-4; no definite D call. Germline CDR1 is MGHRA and CDR2 is YSYEKL. Trimming cost V 3 bases and J 0 bases, with 11 bases left between them. CDR3 length: 16 residues. Here the CDR3 reads CASSQSGGATNEKLFF. The CDR3 DNA follows: TGCGCCAGCAGCCAGAGTGGCGGTGCAACTAATGAAAAACTGTTTTTT.

V usage is TRBV2 and J usage is TRBJ2-4; tentative D call: TRBD2 (6 bases). This CDR3 spans 14 amino acids. Germline V gene sequence: CDR1 SNHLY, CDR2 FYNNEI. V was shortened by 4 bases and J by 8 bases, with 15 bases between the two germline ends. Here the CDR3 DNA reads TGTGCCAGCAGTGTGGGGGGATTAAGTGACATTCAGTACTTC. This codes for CASSVGGLSDIQYF.

V usage is TRBV9 and J usage is TRBJ2-1; TRBD2 might be the D (6 bases). CDR3 length: 15 amino acids. The germline V gene encodes CDR1 SGDLS and CDR2 YYNGEE. V dropped 2 bases and J dropped 3 bases, with 12 bases sitting between them. CDR3 nucleotides: TGTGCCAGCAGCGTTGGAGGGCGTTTCTACAATGAGCAGTTCTTC. Residues: CASSVGGRFYNEQFF.

This chain connects TRBV6-5 to TRBJ1-2, with D possibly matching TRBD1 (5 bases). Trimming shortened V by 2 bases and J by 4 bases, and 14 bases separated the two germline ends. In germline, CDR1 is MNHEY, CDR2 SVGAGI. This CDR3 region has 15 residues. For the CDR3, the DNA is TGTGCCAGCAGTTACAGGGAGGGGCGATCCTATGGCTACACCTTC. This encodes CASSYREGRSYGYTF.

V is TRBV5-4 and J is TRBJ1-1, with 10 bases lining up with TRBD1. The CDR3 has 15 amino acids. Trimming at V came to 5 bases and at J to 6 bases, leaving 10 bases not matched to a gene. Germline V gene sequence: CDR1 SGHNT, CDR2 YYREEE (reference sequence). The DNA for the CDR3 is TGTGCCAGCAGGTCCCGGGACAGGGGAAGTCCTGAAGCTTTCTTT. Translating it yields CASRSRDRGSPEAFF.

The chain combines TRBV10-3 with TRBJ1-5, with D possibly being TRBD1 (5 bases). CDR1 and CDR2 (germline): ENHRY, SYGVKD. V gave up 0 bases and J gave up 7 bases, with 10 bases separating them. The CDR3 contains 14 residues. CDR3 nucleotides: TGTGCCATCAGTGAGTCGGGGGGAAGCCAGCCCCAGCATTTT. Translation gives CAISESGGSQPQHF.